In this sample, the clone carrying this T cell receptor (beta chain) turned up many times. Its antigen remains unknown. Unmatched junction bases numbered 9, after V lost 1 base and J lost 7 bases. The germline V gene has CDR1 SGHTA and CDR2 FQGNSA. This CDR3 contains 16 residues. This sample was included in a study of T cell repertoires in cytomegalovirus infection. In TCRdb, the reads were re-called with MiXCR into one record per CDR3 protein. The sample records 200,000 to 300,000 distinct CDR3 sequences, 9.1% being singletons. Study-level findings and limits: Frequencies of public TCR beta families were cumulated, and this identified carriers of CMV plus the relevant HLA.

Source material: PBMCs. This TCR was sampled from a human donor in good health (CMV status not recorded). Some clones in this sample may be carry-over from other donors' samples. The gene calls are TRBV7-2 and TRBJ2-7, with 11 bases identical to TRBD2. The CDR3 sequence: CASSLVGSGGAREQYF. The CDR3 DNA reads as TGTGCCAGCAGCTTAGTAGGTAGCGGGGGGGCACGGGAGCAGTACTTC. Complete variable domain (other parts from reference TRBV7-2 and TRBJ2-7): GAGVSQSPSNKVTEKGKDVELRCDPISGHTALYWYRQSLGQGLEFLIYFQGNSAPDKSGLPSDRFSAERTGGSVSTLTIQRTQQEDSAVYLCASSLVGSGGAREQYFGPGTRLTVT.